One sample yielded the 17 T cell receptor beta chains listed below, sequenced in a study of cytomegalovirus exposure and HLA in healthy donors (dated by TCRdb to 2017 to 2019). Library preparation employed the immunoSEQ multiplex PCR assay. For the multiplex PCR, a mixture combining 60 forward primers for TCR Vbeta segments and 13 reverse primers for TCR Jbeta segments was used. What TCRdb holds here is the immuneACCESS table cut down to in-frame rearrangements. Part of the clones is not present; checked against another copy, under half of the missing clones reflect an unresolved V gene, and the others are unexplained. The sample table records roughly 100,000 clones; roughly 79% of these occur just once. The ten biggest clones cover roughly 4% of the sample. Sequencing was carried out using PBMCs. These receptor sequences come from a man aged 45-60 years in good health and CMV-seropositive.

CDR3 in DNA: TGCGCCAGCAGCCCAGAACCTAGCGGGAGAAAATACGAGCAGTACTTC. This gives the protein CASSPEPSGRKYEQYF. The chain is built from TRBV5-1 and TRBJ2-7, with 10 positions matching TRBD2. Trimming at V came to 4 bases and at J to 4 bases, leaving 11 bases not matched to a gene. Germline-derived CDR1 and CDR2 are SGHRS and YFSETQ. The CDR3 contains 16 residues.

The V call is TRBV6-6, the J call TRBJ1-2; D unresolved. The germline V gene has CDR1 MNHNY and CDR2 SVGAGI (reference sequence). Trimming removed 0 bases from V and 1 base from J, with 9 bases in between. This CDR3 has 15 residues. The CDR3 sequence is CASSYSPRYNYGYTF. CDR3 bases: TGTGCCAGCAGTTACTCCCCCCGGTATAACTATGGCTACACCTTC.

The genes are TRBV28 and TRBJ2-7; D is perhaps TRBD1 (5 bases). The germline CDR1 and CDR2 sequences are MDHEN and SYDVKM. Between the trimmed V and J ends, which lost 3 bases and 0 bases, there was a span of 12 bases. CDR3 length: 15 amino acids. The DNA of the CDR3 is TGTGCCAGCAGTTTCAGGAGACAGAGCTCCTACGAGCAGTACTTC. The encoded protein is CASSFRRQSSYEQYF.

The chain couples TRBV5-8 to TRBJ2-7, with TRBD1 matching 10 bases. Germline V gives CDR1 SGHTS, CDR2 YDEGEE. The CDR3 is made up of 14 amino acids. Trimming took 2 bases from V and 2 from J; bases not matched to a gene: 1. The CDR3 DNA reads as TGTGCCAGCAGCTTAGGGACAGGGGCCTACGAGCAGTACTTC. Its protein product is CASSLGTGAYEQYF.

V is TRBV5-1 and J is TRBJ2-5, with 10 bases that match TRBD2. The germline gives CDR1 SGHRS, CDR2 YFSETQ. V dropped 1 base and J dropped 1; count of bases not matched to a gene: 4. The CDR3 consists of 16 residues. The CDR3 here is CASSLSSSGSQETQYF. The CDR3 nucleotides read TGCGCCAGCAGCTTGTCGTCTAGCGGGAGCCAAGAGACCCAGTACTTC.

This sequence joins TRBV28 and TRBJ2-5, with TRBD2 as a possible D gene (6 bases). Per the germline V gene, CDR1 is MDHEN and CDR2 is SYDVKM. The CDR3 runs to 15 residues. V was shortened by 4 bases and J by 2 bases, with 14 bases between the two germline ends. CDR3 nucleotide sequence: TGTGCCAGCAGTTCCCTGACTAGGAGGCAAGAGACCCAGTACTTC. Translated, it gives CASSSLTRRQETQYF.

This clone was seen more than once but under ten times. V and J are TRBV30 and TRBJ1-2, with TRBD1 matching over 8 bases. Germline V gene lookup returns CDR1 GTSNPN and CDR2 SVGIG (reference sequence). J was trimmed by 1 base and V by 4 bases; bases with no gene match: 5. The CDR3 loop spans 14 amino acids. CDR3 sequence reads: CAWTRDRLNYGYTF. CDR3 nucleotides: TGTGCCTGGACCCGGGACAGGCTTAACTATGGCTACACCTTC.

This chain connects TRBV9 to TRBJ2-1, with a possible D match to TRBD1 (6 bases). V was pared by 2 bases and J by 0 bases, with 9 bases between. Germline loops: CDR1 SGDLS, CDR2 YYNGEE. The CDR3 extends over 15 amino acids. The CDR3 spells CASSVDSPSYNEQFF. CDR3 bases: TGTGCCAGCAGCGTGGACAGCCCCTCCTACAATGAGCAGTTCTTC.

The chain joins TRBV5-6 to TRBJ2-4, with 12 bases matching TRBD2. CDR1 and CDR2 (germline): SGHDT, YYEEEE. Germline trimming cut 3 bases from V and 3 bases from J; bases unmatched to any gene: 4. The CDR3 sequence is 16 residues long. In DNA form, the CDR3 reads TGTGCCAGCAGCTCCGAGGGACTAGCGGGCAAAAACATTCAGTACTTC. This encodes CASSSEGLAGKNIQYF.

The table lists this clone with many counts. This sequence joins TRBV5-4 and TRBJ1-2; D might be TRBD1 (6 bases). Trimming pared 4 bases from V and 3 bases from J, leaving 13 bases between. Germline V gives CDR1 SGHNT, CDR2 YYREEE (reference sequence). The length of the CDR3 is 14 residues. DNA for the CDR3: TGTGCCAGCAGCCAGACAGGAAGGGACTATGGCTACACCTTC. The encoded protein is CASSQTGRDYGYTF.

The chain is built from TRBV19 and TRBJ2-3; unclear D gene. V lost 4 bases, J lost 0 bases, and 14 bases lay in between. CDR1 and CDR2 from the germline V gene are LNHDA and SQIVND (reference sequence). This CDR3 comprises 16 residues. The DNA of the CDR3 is TGTGCCAGTAGTACCGTTTTGCGGCCTAGCACAGATACGCAGTATTTT. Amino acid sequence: CASSTVLRPSTDTQYF. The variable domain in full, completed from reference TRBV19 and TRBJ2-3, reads DGGITQSPKYLFRKEGQNVTLSCEQNLNHDAMYWYRQDPGQGLRLIYYSQIVNDFQKGDIAEGYSVSREKKESFPLTVTSAQKNPTAFYLCASSTVLRPSTDTQYFGPGTRLTVL.

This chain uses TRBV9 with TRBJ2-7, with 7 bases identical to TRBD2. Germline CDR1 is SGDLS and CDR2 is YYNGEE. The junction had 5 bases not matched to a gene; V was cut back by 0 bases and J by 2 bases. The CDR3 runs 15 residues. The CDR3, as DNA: TGTGCCAGCAGCGTAGTTAGCGGGCCTACCTACGAGCAGTACTTC. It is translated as CASSVVSGPTYEQYF. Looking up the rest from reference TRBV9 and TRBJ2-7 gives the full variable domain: DSGVTQTPKHLITATGQRVTLRCSPRSGDLSVYWYQQSLDQGLQFLIQYYNGEERAKGNILERFSAQQFPDLHSELNLSSLELGDSALYFCASSVVSGPTYEQYFGPGTRLTVT.

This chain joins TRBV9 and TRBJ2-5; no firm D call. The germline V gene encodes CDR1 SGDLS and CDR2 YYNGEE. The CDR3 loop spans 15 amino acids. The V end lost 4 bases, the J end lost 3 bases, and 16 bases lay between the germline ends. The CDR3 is CASSPQLAVEETQYF. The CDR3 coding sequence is TGTGCCAGCAGCCCCCAATTGGCAGTTGAAGAGACCCAGTACTTC.

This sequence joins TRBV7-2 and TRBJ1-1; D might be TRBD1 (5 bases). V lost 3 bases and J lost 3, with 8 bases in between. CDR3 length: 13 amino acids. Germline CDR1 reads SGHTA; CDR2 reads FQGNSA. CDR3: CASSLGGDTEAFF. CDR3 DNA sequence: TGTGCCAGCAGCTTGGGGGGGGACACTGAAGCTTTCTTT.

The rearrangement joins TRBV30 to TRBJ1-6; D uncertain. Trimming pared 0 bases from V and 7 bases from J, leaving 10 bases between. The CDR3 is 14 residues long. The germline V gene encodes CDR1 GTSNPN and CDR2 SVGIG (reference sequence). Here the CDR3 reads CAWSVETGNSPLHF. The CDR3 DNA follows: TGTGCCTGGAGTGTCGAGACTGGGAATTCACCCCTCCACTTT.

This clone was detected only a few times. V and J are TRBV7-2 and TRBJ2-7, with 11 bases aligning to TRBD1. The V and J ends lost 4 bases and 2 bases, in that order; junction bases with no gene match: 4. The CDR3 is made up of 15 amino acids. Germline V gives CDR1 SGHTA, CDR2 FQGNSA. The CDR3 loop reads CASSWTGGQPYEQYF. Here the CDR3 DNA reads TGTGCCAGCAGCTGGACAGGGGGCCAGCCCTACGAGCAGTACTTC. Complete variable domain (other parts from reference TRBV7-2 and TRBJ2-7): GAGVSQSPSNKVTEKGKDVELRCDPISGHTALYWYRQSLGQGLEFLIYFQGNSAPDKSGLPSDRFSAERTGGSVSTLTIQRTQQEDSAVYLCASSWTGGQPYEQYFGPGTRLTVT.

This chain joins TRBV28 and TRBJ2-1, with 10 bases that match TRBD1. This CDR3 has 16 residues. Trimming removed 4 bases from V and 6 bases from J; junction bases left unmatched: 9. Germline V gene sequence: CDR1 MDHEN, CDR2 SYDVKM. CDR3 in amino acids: CASSWTGGSTTNEQFF. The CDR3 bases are TGTGCCAGCAGTTGGACAGGGGGATCCACCACCAATGAGCAGTTCTTC.